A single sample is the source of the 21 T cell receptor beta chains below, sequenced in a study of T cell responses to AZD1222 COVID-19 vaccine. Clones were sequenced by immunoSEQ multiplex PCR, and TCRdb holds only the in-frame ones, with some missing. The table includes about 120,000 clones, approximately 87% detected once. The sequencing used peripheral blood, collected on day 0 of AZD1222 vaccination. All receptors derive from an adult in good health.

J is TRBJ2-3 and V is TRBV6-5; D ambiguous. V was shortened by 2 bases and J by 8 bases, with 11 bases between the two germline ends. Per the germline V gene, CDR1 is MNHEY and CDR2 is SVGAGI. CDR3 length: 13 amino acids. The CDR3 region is CASSYTAFGTQYF. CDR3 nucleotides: TGTGCCAGCAGTTACACCGCCTTCGGTACGCAGTATTTT.

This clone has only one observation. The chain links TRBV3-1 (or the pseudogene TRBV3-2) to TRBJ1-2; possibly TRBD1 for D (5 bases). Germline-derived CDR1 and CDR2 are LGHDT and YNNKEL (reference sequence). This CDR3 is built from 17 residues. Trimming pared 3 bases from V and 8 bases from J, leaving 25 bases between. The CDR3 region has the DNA TGTGCCAGCAGCCATAGGGACCCGGGAGGTCAGACTCGGGGCTACACCTTC. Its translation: CASSHRDPGGQTRGYTF.

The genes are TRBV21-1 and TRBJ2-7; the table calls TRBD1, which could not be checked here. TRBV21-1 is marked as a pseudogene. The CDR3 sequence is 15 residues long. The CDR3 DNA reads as TGTGCCAGCAGCAAAGGGGGACAGGGAGGGCTCGAGCAGTACTTC. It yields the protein CASSKGGQGGLEQYF.

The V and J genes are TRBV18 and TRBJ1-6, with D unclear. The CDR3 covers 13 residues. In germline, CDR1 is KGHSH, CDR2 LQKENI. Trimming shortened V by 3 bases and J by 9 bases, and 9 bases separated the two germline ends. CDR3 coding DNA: TGTGCCAGCTCACCCATGGGAGGTTCACCCCTCCACTTT. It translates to CASSPMGGSPLHF.

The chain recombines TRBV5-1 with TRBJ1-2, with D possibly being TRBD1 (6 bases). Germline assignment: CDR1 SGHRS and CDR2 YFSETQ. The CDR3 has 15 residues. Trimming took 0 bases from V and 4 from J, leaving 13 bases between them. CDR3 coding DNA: TGCGCCAGCAGCTTGGCCGACTCCAGGGGCTATGGCTACACCTTC. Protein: CASSLADSRGYGYTF.

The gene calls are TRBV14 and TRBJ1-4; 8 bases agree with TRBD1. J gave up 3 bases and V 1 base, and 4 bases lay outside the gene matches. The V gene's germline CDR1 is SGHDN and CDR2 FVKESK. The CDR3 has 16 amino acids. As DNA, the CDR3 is TGTGCCAGCAGCCAAGGGACAGGGAGGTCTAATGAAAAACTGTTTTTT. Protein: CASSQGTGRSNEKLFF.

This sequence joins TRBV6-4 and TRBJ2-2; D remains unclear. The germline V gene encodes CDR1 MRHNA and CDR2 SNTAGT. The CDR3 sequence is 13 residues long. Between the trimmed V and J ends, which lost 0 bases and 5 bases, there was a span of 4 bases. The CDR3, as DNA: TGTGCCAGCAGTGACTCTGCTACCGGGGAGCTGTTTTTT. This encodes CASSDSATGELFF.

The CDR3 nucleotides are TGTGCCAGCAGCTTGCTTCTCTCCTCTAGCGGGGGGAACACCGGGGAGCTGTTTTTT. Translation: CASSLLLSSSGGNTGELFF. This chain joins TRBV7-6 and TRBJ2-2, with 10 bases fitting TRBD2. This CDR3 contains 19 residues. Per germline, CDR1 SGHVS and CDR2 FNYEAQ. V trimming: 3 bases; J trimming: 1 base; junction bases outside the gene matches: 11.

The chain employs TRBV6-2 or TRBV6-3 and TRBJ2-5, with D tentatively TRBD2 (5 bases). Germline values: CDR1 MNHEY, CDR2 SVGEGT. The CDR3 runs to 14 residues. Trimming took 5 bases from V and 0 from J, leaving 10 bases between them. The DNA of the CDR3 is TGTGCCAGCAGTCCCTCGGGGTACCAAGAGACCCAGTACTTC. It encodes CASSPSGYQETQYF.

The CDR3 region is CATSRELAGNYEQYF. The CDR3 nucleotides read TGTGCCACCAGCAGAGAGTTAGCGGGGAACTACGAGCAGTACTTC. The chain is built from TRBV15 and TRBJ2-7, with 8 bases that match TRBD2. Per the germline V gene, CDR1 is LNHNV and CDR2 is YYDKDF (reference sequence). The CDR3 covers 15 residues. V trimming: 0 bases; J trimming: 3 bases; junction bases outside the gene matches: 4.

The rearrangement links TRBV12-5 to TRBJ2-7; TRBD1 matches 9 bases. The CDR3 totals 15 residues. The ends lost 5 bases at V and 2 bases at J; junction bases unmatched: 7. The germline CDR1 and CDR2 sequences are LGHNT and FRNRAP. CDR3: CASGHRDRAAYEQYF. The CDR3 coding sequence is TGTGCTAGTGGTCACCGGGACAGGGCTGCCTACGAGCAGTACTTC.

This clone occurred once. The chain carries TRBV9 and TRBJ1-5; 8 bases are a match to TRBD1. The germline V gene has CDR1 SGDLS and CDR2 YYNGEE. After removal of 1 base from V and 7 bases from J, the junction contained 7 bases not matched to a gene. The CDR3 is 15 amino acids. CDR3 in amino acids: CASSVTDRVGQPQHF. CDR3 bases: TGTGCCAGCAGCGTAACGGACAGGGTGGGCCAGCCCCAGCATTTT.

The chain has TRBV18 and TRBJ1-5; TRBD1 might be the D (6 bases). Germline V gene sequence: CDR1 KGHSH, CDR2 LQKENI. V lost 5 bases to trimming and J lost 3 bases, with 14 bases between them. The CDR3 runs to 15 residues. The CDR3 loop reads CASSVTTGNNQPQHF. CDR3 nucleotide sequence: TGTGCCAGCTCAGTAACGACAGGAAACAATCAGCCCCAGCATTTT.

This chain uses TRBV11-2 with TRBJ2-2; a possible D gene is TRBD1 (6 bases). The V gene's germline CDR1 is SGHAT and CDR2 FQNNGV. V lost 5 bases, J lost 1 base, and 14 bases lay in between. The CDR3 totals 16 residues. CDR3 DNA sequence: TGTGCCAGCAGCCCCCCGCAGGGACAGAACACCGGGGAGCTGTTTTTT. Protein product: CASSPPQGQNTGELFF.

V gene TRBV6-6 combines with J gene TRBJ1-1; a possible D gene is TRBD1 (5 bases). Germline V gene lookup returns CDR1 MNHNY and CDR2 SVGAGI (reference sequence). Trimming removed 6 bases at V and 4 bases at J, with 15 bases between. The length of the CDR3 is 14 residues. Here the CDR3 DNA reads TGTGCCAGCAGCCTCGGGACCGAGGGCACTGAAGCTTTCTTT. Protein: CASSLGTEGTEAFF.

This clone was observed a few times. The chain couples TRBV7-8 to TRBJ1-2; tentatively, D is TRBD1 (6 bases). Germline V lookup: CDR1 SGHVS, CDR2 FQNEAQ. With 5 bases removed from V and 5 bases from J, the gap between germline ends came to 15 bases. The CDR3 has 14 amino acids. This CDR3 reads CASSLRDKIYGYTF. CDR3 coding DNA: TGTGCCAGCAGCCTACGGGACAAAATTTATGGCTACACCTTC.

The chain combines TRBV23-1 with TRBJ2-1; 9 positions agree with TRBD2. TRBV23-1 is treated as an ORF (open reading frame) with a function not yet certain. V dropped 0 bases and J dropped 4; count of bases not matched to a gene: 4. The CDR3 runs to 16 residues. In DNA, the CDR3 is TGCGCCAGCAGTCAATCTCTAAGCGGGGGGTACAATGAGCAGTTCTTC. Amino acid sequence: CASSQSLSGGYNEQFF.

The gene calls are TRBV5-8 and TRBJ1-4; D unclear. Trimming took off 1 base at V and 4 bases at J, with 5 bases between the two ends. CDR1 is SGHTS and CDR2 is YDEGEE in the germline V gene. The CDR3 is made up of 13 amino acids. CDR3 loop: CASSLLHNEKLFF. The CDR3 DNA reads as TGTGCCAGCAGCTTGCTCCATAATGAAAAACTGTTTTTT.

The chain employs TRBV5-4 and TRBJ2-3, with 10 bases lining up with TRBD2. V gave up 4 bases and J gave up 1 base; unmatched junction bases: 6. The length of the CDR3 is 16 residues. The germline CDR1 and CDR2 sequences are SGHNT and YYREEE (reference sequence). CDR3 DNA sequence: TGTGCCAGCAGCCCAGCGGGAGGGGGTGGCACAGATACGCAGTATTTT. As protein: CASSPAGGGGTDTQYF. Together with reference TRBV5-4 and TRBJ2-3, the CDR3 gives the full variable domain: ETGVTQSPTHLIKTRGQQVTLRCSSQSGHNTVSWYQQALGQGPQFIFQYYREEENGRGNFPPRFSGLQFPNYSSELNVNALELDDSALYLCASSPAGGGGTDTQYFGPGTRLTVL.

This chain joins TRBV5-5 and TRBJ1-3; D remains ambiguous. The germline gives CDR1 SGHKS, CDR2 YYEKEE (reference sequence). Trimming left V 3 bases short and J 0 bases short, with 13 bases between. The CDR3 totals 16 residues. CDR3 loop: CASSSDTGYSGNTIYF. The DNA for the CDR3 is TGTGCCAGCAGCTCGGATACGGGCTACTCTGGAAACACCATATATTTT.

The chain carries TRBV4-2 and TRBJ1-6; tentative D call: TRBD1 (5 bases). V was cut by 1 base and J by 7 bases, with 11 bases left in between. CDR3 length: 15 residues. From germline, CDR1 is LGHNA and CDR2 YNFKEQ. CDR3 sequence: CASSQVDGANSPLHF. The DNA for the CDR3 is TGTGCCAGCAGCCAAGTAGATGGGGCCAATTCACCCCTCCACTTT.